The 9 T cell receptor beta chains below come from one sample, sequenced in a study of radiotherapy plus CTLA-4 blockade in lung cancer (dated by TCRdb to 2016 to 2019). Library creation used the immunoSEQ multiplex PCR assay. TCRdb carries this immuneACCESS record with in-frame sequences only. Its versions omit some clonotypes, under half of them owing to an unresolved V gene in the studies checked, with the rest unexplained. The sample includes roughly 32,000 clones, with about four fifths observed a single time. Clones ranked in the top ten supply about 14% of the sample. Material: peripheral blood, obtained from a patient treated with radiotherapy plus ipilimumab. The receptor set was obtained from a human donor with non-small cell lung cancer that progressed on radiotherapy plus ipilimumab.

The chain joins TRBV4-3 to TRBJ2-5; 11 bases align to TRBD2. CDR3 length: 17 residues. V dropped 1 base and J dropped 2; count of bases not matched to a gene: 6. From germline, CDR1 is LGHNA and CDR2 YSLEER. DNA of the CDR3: TGCGCCAGCAGCCAAGGCGATAGCGGGGGGGAACAAGAGACCCAGTACTTC. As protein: CASSQGDSGGEQETQYF.

CDR3 sequence (DNA): TGTGCCAGCAGTTTAACCTACATGGGATCCGGAAACACCATATATTTT. Amino acids: CASSLTYMGSGNTIYF. The rearrangement uses TRBV27 and TRBJ1-3; D is unresolved. The germline CDR1 and CDR2 sequences are MNHEY and SMNVEV (reference sequence). The CDR3 has 16 amino acids. The V end was cut by 2 bases, the J end by 4 bases, with 15 bases between.

The CDR3: CASSGGTSREPQHF. The CDR3 coding sequence is TGTGCCAGCAGTGGGGGGACCAGTAGGGAGCCCCAGCATTTT. The rearrangement uses TRBV27 and TRBJ1-5; D possibly corresponds to TRBD1 (5 bases). V was shortened by 5 bases and J by 8 bases, with 16 bases between the two germline ends. Germline V lookup: CDR1 MNHEY, CDR2 SMNVEV (reference sequence). The CDR3 is 14 residues long.

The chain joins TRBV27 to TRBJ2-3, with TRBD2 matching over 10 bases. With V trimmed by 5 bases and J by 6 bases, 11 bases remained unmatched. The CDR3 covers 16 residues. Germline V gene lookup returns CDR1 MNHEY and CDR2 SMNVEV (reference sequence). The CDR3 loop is CASSTLEREGSDTQYF. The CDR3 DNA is TGTGCCAGCAGTACCCTGGAGCGGGAGGGCTCGGATACGCAGTATTTT.

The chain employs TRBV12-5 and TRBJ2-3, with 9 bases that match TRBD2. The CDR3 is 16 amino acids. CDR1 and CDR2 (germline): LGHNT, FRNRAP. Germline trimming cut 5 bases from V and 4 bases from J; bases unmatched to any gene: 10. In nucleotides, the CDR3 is TGTGCTAGTGGTCGGGGGGCGGGAGGGCCCCCAGATACGCAGTATTTT. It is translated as CASGRGAGGPPDTQYF.

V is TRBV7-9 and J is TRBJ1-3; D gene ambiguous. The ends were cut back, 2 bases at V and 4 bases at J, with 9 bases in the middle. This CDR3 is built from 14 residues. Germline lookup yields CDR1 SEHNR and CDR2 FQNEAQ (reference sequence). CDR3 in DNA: TGTGCCAGCAGCTTAACCAGGTCCGGAAACACCATATATTTT. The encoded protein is CASSLTRSGNTIYF. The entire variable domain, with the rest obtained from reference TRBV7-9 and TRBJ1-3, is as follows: DTGVSQNPRHKITKRGQNVTFRCDPISEHNRLYWYRQTLGQGPEFLTYFQNEAQLEKSRLLSDRFSAERPKGSFSTLEIQRTEQGDSAMYLCASSLTRSGNTIYFGEGSWLTVV.

This CDR3 is CASSLGGAGNTIYF. The DNA for the CDR3 is TGTGCCAGCAGCTTGGGGGGGGCTGGAAACACCATATATTTT. The chain carries TRBV5-4 and TRBJ1-3, with D possibly being TRBD1 (5 bases). Germline V gene data show CDR1 as SGHNT and CDR2 as YYREEE (reference sequence). This CDR3 region has 14 residues. V was pared by 0 bases and J by 2 bases, with 6 bases between.

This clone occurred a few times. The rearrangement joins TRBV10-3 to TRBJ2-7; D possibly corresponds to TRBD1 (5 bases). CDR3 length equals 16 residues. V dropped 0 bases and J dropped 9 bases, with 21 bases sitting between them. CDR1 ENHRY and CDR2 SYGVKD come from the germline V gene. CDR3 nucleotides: TGTGCCATCAGTGAGTCGGTCAGAACATCCTCCAGGGTGCAGTACTTC. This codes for CAISESVRTSSRVQYF.

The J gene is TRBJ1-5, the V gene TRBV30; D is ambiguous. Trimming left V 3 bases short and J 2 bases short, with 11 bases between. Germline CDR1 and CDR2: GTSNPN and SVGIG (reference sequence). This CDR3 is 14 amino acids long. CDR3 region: CAWRTPGGNQPQHF. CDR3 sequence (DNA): TGTGCCTGGAGGACCCCCGGGGGCAATCAGCCCCAGCATTTT.